This T cell receptor beta chain was retrieved from a study of CD8+ T cells in alopecia areata. Extraction and reverse transcription of RNA yielded cDNA as the sequencing template. Using immunoSEQ multiplex PCR, the repertoire was profiled, and TCRdb retains in-frame clones only, with some absent. The sample shows about 200,000 clones, 55% to 70% of them seen only once. Study-wide points: Patients showed less clear TCR sequence sharing than mice, possibly partly because of HLA diversity.

This CDR3 region has 13 residues. Germline lookup yields CDR1 SGHRS and CDR2 YFSETQ. Trimming left V 3 bases short and J 5 bases short, with 11 bases between. The treatment: oral pan-JAK inhibitor, 5-10 mg twice daily. This clone was picked up a small number of times. Its specificity is not known. V usage is TRBV5-1 and J usage is TRBJ2-5; D is uncertain. The sequence derives from a human donor with alopecia areata. The sequenced sample was CD4+ T cells sorted from blood, obtained at week 24, from a patient treated with tofacitinib. The CDR3 DNA reads TGCGCCAGCAGCTCAGGCCCATGGGAGACCCAGTACTTC. This translates into CASSSGPWETQYF.